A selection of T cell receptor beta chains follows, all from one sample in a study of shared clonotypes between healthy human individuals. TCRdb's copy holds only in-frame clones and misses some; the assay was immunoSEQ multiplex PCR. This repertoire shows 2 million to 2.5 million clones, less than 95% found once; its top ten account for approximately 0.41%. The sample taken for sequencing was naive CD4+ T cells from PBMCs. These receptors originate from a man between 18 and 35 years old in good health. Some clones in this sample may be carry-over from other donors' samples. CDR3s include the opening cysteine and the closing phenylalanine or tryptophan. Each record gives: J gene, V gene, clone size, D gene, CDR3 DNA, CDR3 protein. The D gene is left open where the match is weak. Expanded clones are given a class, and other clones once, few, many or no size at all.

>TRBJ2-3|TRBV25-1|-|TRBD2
TGTGCCAGCAGTGATGAAGCGGGAGGGGCAGATACGCAGTATTTT
CASSDEAGGADTQYF
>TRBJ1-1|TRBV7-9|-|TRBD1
TGTGCCAGCAGGGACAGGGGATACACTGAAGCTTTCTTT
CASRDRGYTEAFF
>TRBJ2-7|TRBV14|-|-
TGTGCCAGCAGCCCGCCGGGGCGGAGAAGCCCCTACGAGCAGTACTTC
CASSPPGRRSPYEQYF
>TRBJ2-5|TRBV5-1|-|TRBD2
TGCGCCAGCAGCTCGACTAGCGGGATCCAAGAGACCCAGTACTTC
CASSSTSGIQETQYF
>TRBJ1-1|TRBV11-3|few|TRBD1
TGTGCCAGCAGCTTCGGGACAGGGACTGGCACTGAAGCTTTCTTT
CASSFGTGTGTEAFF
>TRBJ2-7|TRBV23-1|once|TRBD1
TGCGCCAGCAGTCAAGGACCGCCCAGGGGGCGGGAATCCTACGAGCAGTACTTC
CASSQGPPRGRESYEQYF
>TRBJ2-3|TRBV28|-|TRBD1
TGTGCCAGCAGGACAGGGAACACAGATACGCAGTATTTT
CASRTGNTDTQYF
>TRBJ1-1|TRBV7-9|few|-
TGTGCCAGCAGCTTACAGGGGTCGAACACTGAAGCTTTCTTT
CASSLQGSNTEAFF
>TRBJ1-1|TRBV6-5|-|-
TGTGCCGTTACTAAACAGGGTTACACTGAAGCTTTCTTT
CAVTKQGYTEAFF
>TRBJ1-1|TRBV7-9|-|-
TGTGCCAGCAGCTTTCAGGGGACTGAAGCTTTCTTT
CASSFQGTEAFF
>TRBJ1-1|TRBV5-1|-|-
TGCGCCAGCAGCTTGGGGGACCAGATCCCAGTAAGAGAAGCTTTCTTT
CASSLGDQIPVREAFF
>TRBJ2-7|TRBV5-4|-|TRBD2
TGTGCCAGCAGCCCTGTTTCCGGGACTAGCGGGGGTAGAGAGCAGTACTTC
CASSPVSGTSGGREQYF
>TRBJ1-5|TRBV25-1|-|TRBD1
TGTGCCAGCAGCGGGGACAGAAGCAATCAGCCCCAGCATTTT
CASSGDRSNQPQHF
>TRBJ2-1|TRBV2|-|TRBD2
TGTGCCAGCAGATTGCTAGCGGGCTCCTACAATGAGCAGTTCTTC
CASRLLAGSYNEQFF
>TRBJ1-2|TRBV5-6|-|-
TGTGCCAGCAGCTTGGGCCAGGGTTTGGGTAACTATGGCTACACCTTC
CASSLGQGLGNYGYTF
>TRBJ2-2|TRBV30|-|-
TGTGCCTGGAGTCGTAGAGGGGACATAGGATTGGGATCCTGGAGGGGGGAGAACACCGGGGAGCTGTTTTTT
CAWSRRGDIGLGSWRGENTGELFF
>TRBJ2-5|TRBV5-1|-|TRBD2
TGCGCCAGCAGACTAGCGGCTCAACCTGGGACCCAGTACTTC
CASRLAAQPGTQYF
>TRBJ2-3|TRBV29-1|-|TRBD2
TGCAGCGTTGGGACTAGTGAGGCAGATACGCAGTATTTT
CSVGTSEADTQYF
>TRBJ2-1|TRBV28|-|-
TGTGCCAGCAGTTTCGCGCTAGCGTCCGGCGGGGAGCAGTTCTTC
CASSFALASGGEQFF
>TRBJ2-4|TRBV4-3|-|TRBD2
TGCGCCAGCAGCCAAGATCCCGGGGGGAACATTCAGTACTTC
CASSQDPGGNIQYF
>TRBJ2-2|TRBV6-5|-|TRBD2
TGTGCCAGCAGTGGGGCGGGAGGGAACACCGGGGAGCTGTTTTTT
CASSGAGGNTGELFF
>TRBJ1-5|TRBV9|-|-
TGTGCCAGCAGCCAGGGACGCAATAGCAATCAGCCCCAGCATTTT
CASSQGRNSNQPQHF
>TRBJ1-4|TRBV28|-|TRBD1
TGTGCCAGCAGTTTAGGGGGACAGGGGGCTGAAAAACTGTTTTTT
CASSLGGQGAEKLFF
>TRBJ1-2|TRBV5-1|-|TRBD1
TGCGCCAGCAGCCCGGGACAGGGGGTAATCTATGGCTACACCTTC
CASSPGQGVIYGYTF
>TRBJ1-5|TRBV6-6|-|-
TGTGCCAGCAGCCATCCCTCGGCCGGGGGCAATCAGCCCCAGCATTTT
CASSHPSAGGNQPQHF
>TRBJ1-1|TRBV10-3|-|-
TGTGCCATCAGTGACCAGGGTGTCGAGTCTGAAGCTTTCTTT
CAISDQGVESEAFF
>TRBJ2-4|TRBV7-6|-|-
TGTGCCAGCAGCTCAAGGGGGGACATTCAGTACTTC
CASSSRGDIQYF
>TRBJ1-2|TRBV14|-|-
TGTGCCAGCAGCCTCAGGCCAAACTATGGCTACACCTTC
CASSLRPNYGYTF
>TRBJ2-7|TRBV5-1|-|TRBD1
TGCGCCAGCAGCTTCCAGGGGGCCTCTAGCTCCTACGAGCAGTACTTC
CASSFQGASSSYEQYF
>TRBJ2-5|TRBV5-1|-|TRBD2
TGCGCCAGCAGCTTAGCGGGAGGGGAGACCCAGTACTTC
CASSLAGGETQYF
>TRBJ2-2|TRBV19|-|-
TGTGCCAGTAGTATCCCAACCTCAAGGACCGGGGAGCTGTTTTTT
CASSIPTSRTGELFF
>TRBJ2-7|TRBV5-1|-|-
TGCGCCAGCAGCTTGGCGGGGAGTTTCTACGAGCAGTACTTC
CASSLAGSFYEQYF
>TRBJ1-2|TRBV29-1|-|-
TGCAGCGTTGAATGGGGGAATGGCTACACCTTC
CSVEWGNGYTF
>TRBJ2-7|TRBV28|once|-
TGTGCCAGCACCCCAAGCACCTACTCCTACGAGCAGTACTTC
CASTPSTYSYEQYF
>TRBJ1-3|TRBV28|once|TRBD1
TGTGCCAGCAGTTTATCCGGGACAGGGCTCGACACCATATATTTT
CASSLSGTGLDTIYF
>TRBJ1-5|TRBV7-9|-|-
TGTGCCAGCAGAAAAGGGGCCTTTCTGACGGGCAATCAGCCCCAGCATTTT
CASRKGAFLTGNQPQHF
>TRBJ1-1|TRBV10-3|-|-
TGTGCCATCACGTCGCAGGTGGGAAGGAACACTGAAGCTTTCTTT
CAITSQVGRNTEAFF
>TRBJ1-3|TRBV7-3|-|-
TGTGCCAGCAGCCGCCTCTCTGGAAACACCATATATTTT
CASSRLSGNTIYF
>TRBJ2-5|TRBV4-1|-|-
TGCGCCAGCAGCCTATCACCTACCCAAGAGACCCAGTACTTC
CASSLSPTQETQYF
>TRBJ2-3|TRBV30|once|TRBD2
TGTGCCTGGAGCCTGGGACTAGCGGGGGCCACAGATACGCAGTATTTT
CAWSLGLAGATDTQYF
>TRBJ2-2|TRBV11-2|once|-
TGTGCCAGCAGCCTGGTGACAGCTAACACCGGGGAGCTGTTTTTT
CASSLVTANTGELFF
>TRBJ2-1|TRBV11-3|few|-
TGTGCCAGCAGCCGAGACAATGAGCAGTTCTTC
CASSRDNEQFF
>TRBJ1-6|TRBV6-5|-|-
TGTGCCAGCAGTTTAAACAGGGACTCGAGCGGATCACCCCTCCACTTT
CASSLNRDSSGSPLHF
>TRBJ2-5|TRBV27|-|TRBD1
TGTGCCAGCAGCCTCTCACAGGGGGGTGAGACCCAGTACTTC
CASSLSQGGETQYF
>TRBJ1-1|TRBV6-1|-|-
TGTGCCAGCAGGGGGGGGCGGGAGAACACTGAAGCTTTCTTT
CASRGGRENTEAFF
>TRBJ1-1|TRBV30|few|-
TGTGCCTGGAGCAGGAGCATGAACACTGAAGCTTTCTTT
CAWSRSMNTEAFF
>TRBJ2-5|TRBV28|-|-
TGTGCCAGCAGGGGGGTACCTGACCCTTTTCGGGGCTGGTACTTC
CASRGVPDPFRGWYF
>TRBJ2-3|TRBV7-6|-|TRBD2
TGTGCCAGCAGCTTCCTAGGCCCACCCAACGGGAGGGGTAAGCGGGGAGATACGCAGTATTTT
CASSFLGPPNGRGKRGDTQYF
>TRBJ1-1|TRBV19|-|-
TGTGCCAGTAGTATAGGCCTGAGGAACACTGAAGCTTTCTTT
CASSIGLRNTEAFF
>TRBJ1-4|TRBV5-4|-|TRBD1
TGTGCCAGCAGGTTTATGGACAGGGCTAATGAAAAACTGTTTTTT
CASRFMDRANEKLFF
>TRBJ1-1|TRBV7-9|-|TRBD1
TGTGCCAGCAGCTCTCCGGGACAGTATCGTAGTGAAGCTTTCTTT
CASSSPGQYRSEAFF
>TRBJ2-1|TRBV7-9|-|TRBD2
TGTGCCAGCAGCTTCGGAGCGGGAGGGCAGGGTGAGCAGTTCTTC
CASSFGAGGQGEQFF
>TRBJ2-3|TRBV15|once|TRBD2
TGTGCCACCAGCAGGGGGACTAGCCCTGTCACAGATACGCAGTATTTT
CATSRGTSPVTDTQYF
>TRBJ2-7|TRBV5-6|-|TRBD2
TGTGCCAGCAGCCCCATAGGGACTATTCCAGGAGGCTACGAGCAGTACTTC
CASSPIGTIPGGYEQYF
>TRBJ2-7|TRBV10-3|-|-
TGTGCCATCAGTGAGACAGGGGGGCGGGAGCCCGACGAGCAGTACTTC
CAISETGGREPDEQYF
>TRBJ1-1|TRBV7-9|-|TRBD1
TGTGCCAGCAGCTTTCGGGACAGGGCCGGCACTGAAGCTTTCTTT
CASSFRDRAGTEAFF
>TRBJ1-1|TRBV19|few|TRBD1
TGTGCCAGTAGCCGACAGGGGAACACTGAAGCTTTCTTT
CASSRQGNTEAFF
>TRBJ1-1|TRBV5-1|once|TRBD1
TGCGCCAGCAGCTTGGGGACAGGGTGGAACACTGAAGCTTTCTTT
CASSLGTGWNTEAFF
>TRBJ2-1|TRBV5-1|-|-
TGCGCCAGCAGCTTGGATTCGGGGGAGCAGTTCTTC
CASSLDSGEQFF